Detailed here is one T cell receptor beta chain. Other DNA sequences of this sample code for an identical CDR3. Treatment meaning: around 19 received Ad26.COV2.S at low or high dose, single or two shots; 5 received placebo; per-sample allocation not given. Sampling happened 63 days after the first vaccine or placebo injection. V lost 1 base and J lost 5, with 5 bases in between. CDR3 length equals 11 residues. CDR1 is DFQATT and CDR2 is SNEGSKA in the germline V gene (reference sequence). The entry originates in a study of Ad26.COV2.S vaccination and SARS-CoV-2 variants. Here immunoSEQ multiplex PCR was the method, and the copy in TCRdb shows in-frame clones only, minus some. The sample records some 330,000 clones, 85% to 90% being singletons.

The chain combines TRBV20-1 with TRBJ1-1; D is unclear. This clonotype was sampled from a person aged 18-65 years who received the Ad26.COV2.S COVID-19 vaccine or a placebo. The sequencing used peripheral blood, collected in a trial of Ad26.COV2.S vaccine versus placebo. The CDR3 region is CSARGGTEAFF. CDR3 coding DNA: TGCAGTGCTAGAGGGGGAACTGAAGCTTTCTTT.